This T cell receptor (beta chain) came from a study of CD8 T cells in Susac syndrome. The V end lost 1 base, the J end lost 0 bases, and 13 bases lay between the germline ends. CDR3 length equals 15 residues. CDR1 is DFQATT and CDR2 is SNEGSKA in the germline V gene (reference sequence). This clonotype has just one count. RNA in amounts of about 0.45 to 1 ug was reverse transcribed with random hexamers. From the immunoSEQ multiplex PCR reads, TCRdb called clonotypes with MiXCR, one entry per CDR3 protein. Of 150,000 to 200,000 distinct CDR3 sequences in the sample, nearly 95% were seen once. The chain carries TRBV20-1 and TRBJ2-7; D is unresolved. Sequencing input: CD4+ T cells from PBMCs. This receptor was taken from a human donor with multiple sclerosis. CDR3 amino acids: CSARAYRSLSYEQYF. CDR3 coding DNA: TGCAGTGCTAGAGCGTATAGGTCCCTCTCCTACGAGCAGTACTTC.